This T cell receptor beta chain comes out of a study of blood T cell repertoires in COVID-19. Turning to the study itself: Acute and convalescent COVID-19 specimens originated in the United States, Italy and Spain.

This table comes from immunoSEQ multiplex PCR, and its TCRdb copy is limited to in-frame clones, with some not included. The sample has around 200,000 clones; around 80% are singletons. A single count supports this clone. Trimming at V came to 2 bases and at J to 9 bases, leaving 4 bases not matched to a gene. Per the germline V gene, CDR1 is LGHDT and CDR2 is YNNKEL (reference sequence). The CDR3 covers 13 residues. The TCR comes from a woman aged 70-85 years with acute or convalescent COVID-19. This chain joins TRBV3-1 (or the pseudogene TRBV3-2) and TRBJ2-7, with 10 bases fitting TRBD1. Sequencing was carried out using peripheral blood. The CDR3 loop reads CASSQPGQGRQYF. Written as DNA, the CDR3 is TGTGCCAGCAGCCAACCGGGACAGGGGCGGCAGTACTTC.